Listed here are 25 T cell receptor beta chains from one sample, sequenced in a study of cytomegalovirus exposure and HLA in healthy donors. A multiplex PCR was run with 60 Vbeta primers and 13 Jbeta primers. Using immunoSEQ multiplex PCR, the repertoire was profiled, and TCRdb retains in-frame clones only, with some absent. This sample carries 95,000 to 150,000 clones, less than 80% of them seen once, and the ten largest clones take 4%. The sequenced material came from PBMCs. The source of these receptors is a man aged 40-55 years in good health and CMV-seropositive.

The chain links TRBV7-9 to TRBJ1-1; TRBD1 aligns across 8 bases. The CDR3 spans 14 residues. V shed 6 bases and J 4 bases; nucleotides not matched to a gene: 7. Germline CDR1 reads SEHNR; CDR2 reads FQNEAQ (reference sequence). The CDR3 sequence: CASSDRGRVTEAFF. CDR3 sequence (DNA): TGTGCCAGCAGTGACAGGGGAAGGGTCACTGAAGCTTTCTTT.

This clone showed up just a few times. The gene calls are TRBV29-1 and TRBJ2-7, with unresolved D. V lost 7 bases to trimming and J lost 4 bases, with 8 bases between them. The germline V gene encodes CDR1 SQVTM and CDR2 ANQGSEA. The length of the CDR3 is 10 residues. As DNA, the CDR3 is TGCAGCGCCTTCGGTTACGAGCAGTACTTC. Protein sequence: CSAFGYEQYF.

This chain joins TRBV14 and TRBJ2-2; 7 bases map to TRBD1. CDR1 SGHDN and CDR2 FVKESK come from the germline V gene. J was trimmed by 4 bases and V by 2 bases; bases with no gene match: 1. The CDR3 length is 14 residues. In DNA, the CDR3 is TGTGCCAGCAGCCAACCAGGGGGCACCGGGGAGCTGTTTTTT. Translated, it gives CASSQPGGTGELFF.

The genes are TRBV13 and TRBJ2-1; 10 nucleotides match TRBD2. The CDR3 is made up of 15 amino acids. The junction had 3 bases not matched to a gene; V was cut back by 3 bases and J by 4 bases. Germline CDR1 is PRHDT and CDR2 is FYEKMQ (reference sequence). The CDR3 reads CASSFASGSYNEQFF. The CDR3 DNA sequence: TGTGCCAGCAGCTTTGCTAGCGGGAGTTACAATGAGCAGTTCTTC. The whole variable domain, filled in from reference TRBV13 and TRBJ2-1, reads AAGVIQSPRHLIKEKRETATLKCYPIPRHDTVYWYQQGPGQDPQFLISFYEKMQSDKGSIPDRFSAQQFSDYHSELNMSSLELGDSALYFCASSFASGSYNEQFFGPGTRLTVL.

The chain recombines TRBV5-6 with TRBJ1-2, with D unresolved. The CDR3 extends over 14 amino acids. CDR1 and CDR2 from the germline V gene are SGHDT and YYEEEE. V dropped 0 bases and J dropped 4 bases, with 10 bases sitting between them. CDR3 amino acids: CASSLEYGRYGYTF. In DNA, the CDR3 is TGTGCCAGCAGCTTGGAGTACGGTCGCTATGGCTACACCTTC. The full variable domain, its missing parts supplied by reference TRBV5-6 and TRBJ1-2, is DAGVTQSPTHLIKTRGQQVTLRCSPKSGHDTVSWYQQALGQGPQFIFQYYEEEERQRGNFPDRFSGHQFPNYSSELNVNALLLGDSALYLCASSLEYGRYGYTFGSGTRLTVV.

The chain couples TRBV7-2 to TRBJ1-5; TRBD1 matches at 7 bases. This CDR3 has 16 amino acids. V shed 6 bases, J shed 1 base, and the junction held 9 bases outside the gene matches. CDR1 is SGHTA and CDR2 is FQGNSA in the germline V gene. This CDR3 is CASSSNRGGSNQPQHF. Here the CDR3 DNA reads TGTGCCAGCAGTAGTAACAGGGGTGGAAGCAATCAGCCCCAGCATTTT.

V usage is TRBV5-1 and J usage is TRBJ1-1; D is unresolved. CDR3 length: 16 residues. The V gene lost 0 bases and the J gene lost 4 bases, with 16 bases spanning the gap. Germline-derived CDR1 and CDR2 are SGHRS and YFSETQ. CDR3 in DNA: TGCGCCAGCAGCTTGGAGGTGGGCCGGGCGGGCACTGAAGCTTTCTTT. Translated, it gives CASSLEVGRAGTEAFF.

This clone appeared a few times. The chain joins TRBV5-6 to TRBJ2-7; D is possibly TRBD1 (5 bases). The CDR3 length is 15 residues. Between the trimmed V and J ends, which lost 1 base and 0 bases, there was a span of 11 bases. Germline loops: CDR1 SGHDT, CDR2 YYEEEE. The DNA for the CDR3 is TGTGCCAGCAGCTTGTGGCAGGGTGTCTCCTACGAGCAGTACTTC. This codes for CASSLWQGVSYEQYF.

This clone occurred a few times. The V call is TRBV4-1, the J call TRBJ1-6; a weak D match, TRBD1 (6 bases). Germline loops: CDR1 MGHRA, CDR2 YSYEKL. Trimming removed 2 bases from V and 9 bases from J, with 29 bases in between. This CDR3 region has 20 residues. CDR3 in amino acids: CASSQSVGQTVNLPGSPLHF. DNA for the CDR3: TGCGCCAGCAGCCAATCGGTAGGACAGACGGTGAACCTCCCTGGTTCACCCCTCCACTTT.

This clone has just a few counts. V is TRBV14 and J is TRBJ2-2; a possible D gene is TRBD1 (5 bases). The V end lost 4 bases, the J end lost 3 bases, and 9 bases lay between the germline ends. The CDR3 runs to 14 residues. The germline V gene encodes CDR1 SGHDN and CDR2 FVKESK. In DNA form, the CDR3 reads TGTGCCAGCAGCCGATCCAGGGACACCGGGGAGCTGTTTTTT. Amino acid sequence: CASSRSRDTGELFF.

This chain joins TRBV5-1 and TRBJ2-2, with 8 bases fitting TRBD1. Germline loops: CDR1 SGHRS, CDR2 YFSETQ. After removal of 0 bases from V and 3 bases from J, the junction contained 4 bases not matched to a gene. The length of the CDR3 is 16 residues. The CDR3 DNA sequence: TGCGCCAGCAGCTTGGAAGGACAGGGCGACACCGGGGAGCTGTTTTTT. This encodes CASSLEGQGDTGELFF.

V is TRBV6-5 and J is TRBJ1-5; no reliable D call. Germline V lookup: CDR1 MNHEY, CDR2 SVGAGI. The CDR3 sequence is 15 residues long. Trimming pared 6 bases from V and 0 bases from J, leaving 12 bases between. This CDR3 reads CASRPPGSSNQPQHF. For the CDR3, the DNA is TGTGCCAGCAGACCCCCGGGGAGTAGCAATCAGCCCCAGCATTTT.

The chain employs TRBV4-3 and TRBJ2-7; TRBD2 matches 8 bases. This CDR3 has 17 amino acids. V trimming: 1 base; J trimming: 1 base; junction bases outside the gene matches: 9. Germline CDR1 is LGHNA and CDR2 is YSLEER. The chain's CDR3 is CASSQVLASGQSYEQYF. For the CDR3, the DNA is TGCGCCAGCAGCCAAGTTTTGGCTAGCGGGCAATCCTACGAGCAGTACTTC.

The chain joins TRBV7-2 to TRBJ2-5; tentatively, D is TRBD2 (6 bases). V was clipped by 5 bases and J by 5 bases, with 18 bases between them. The CDR3 covers 15 residues. CDR1 SGHTA and CDR2 FQGNSA come from the germline V gene. CDR3 sequence reads: CASSLSSGLMETQYF. The CDR3 region has the DNA TGTGCCAGCAGCCTGTCCAGCGGGTTGATGGAGACCCAGTACTTC.

This sequence joins TRBV6-1 and TRBJ1-2, with 10 bases fitting TRBD1. The CDR3 loop spans 15 amino acids. Germline-derived CDR1 and CDR2 are MNHNS and SASEGT. J lost 7 bases, V lost 2 bases, and 7 bases had no gene match. In DNA form, the CDR3 reads TGTGCCAGCAGTGAAAGTGGGACAGGGGCTAGTGGCTACACCTTC. It is translated as CASSESGTGASGYTF.

V usage is TRBV6-5 and J usage is TRBJ1-2, with TRBD1 matching over 7 bases. Per the germline V gene, CDR1 is MNHEY and CDR2 is SVGAGI. V dropped 8 bases and J dropped 0; count of bases not matched to a gene: 9. CDR3 length equals 15 residues. The CDR3 protein is CASQLGTAANYGYTF. CDR3 DNA sequence: TGTGCCAGCCAACTCGGGACAGCCGCTAACTATGGCTACACCTTC.

This clone was counted once. The chain couples TRBV11-2 to TRBJ2-1, with D perhaps matching TRBD1 (5 bases). There are 14 residues in the CDR3. Trimming shortened V by 5 bases and J by 1 base, and 9 bases separated the two germline ends. CDR1 is SGHAT and CDR2 is FQNNGV in the germline V gene. The CDR3 protein is CASSDSLSYNEQFF. CDR3 sequence (DNA): TGTGCCAGCAGCGACAGTCTTTCCTACAATGAGCAGTTCTTC.

The chain uses TRBV28 and TRBJ2-7; 12 nucleotides line up with TRBD2. J lost 6 bases, V lost 7 bases, and 13 bases had no gene match. The CDR3 extends over 16 amino acids. Germline V gene lookup returns CDR1 MDHEN and CDR2 SYDVKM. Here the CDR3 DNA reads TGTGCCAGCACCGGGGGACTAGCGGGTCTCAACCGCGAGCAGTACTTC. Translation gives CASTGGLAGLNREQYF.

This CDR3 reads CSASTYEQYF. The CDR3 nucleotides are TGCAGTGCTAGCACCTACGAGCAGTACTTC. The chain uses TRBV20-1 and TRBJ2-7; no clear D. The germline gives CDR1 DFQATT, CDR2 SNEGSKA (reference sequence). The V gene lost 3 bases and the J gene lost 2 bases, with 2 bases spanning the gap. This CDR3 has 10 residues.

This rearrangement joins TRBV6-5 to TRBJ2-7, with a tentative D call TRBD1 (6 bases). This CDR3 is built from 13 residues. Germline V gene data show CDR1 as MNHEY and CDR2 as SVGAGI. V was pared by 5 bases and J by 0 bases, with 8 bases between. In nucleotides, the CDR3 is TGTGCCAGCAGTCGCAGGGGCTCCTACGAGCAGTACTTC. Residues: CASSRRGSYEQYF.

The V and J genes are TRBV11-2 and TRBJ1-2, with D perhaps TRBD1 (6 bases). This CDR3 region has 16 residues. In germline, CDR1 is SGHAT, CDR2 FQNNGV. V was cut by 6 bases and J by 3 bases, with 20 bases left in between. CDR3 in amino acids: CASSNHREGFDYGYTF. The CDR3 DNA sequence: TGTGCCAGCAGTAACCACAGGGAGGGATTTGACTATGGCTACACCTTC.

The chain is built from TRBV10-3 and TRBJ1-5, with TRBD1 as a possible D gene (6 bases). The CDR3 is 14 residues long. V was trimmed by 3 bases and J by 9 bases, leaving 15 bases between them. The V gene's germline CDR1 is ENHRY and CDR2 SYGVKD. The DNA of the CDR3 is TGTGCCATCAGTGATCCGGACAGCCTAAGGCCCCAGCATTTT. The encoded protein is CAISDPDSLRPQHF.

The chain has TRBV4-3 and TRBJ2-2; perhaps TRBD1 as D (6 bases). Germline V gene sequence: CDR1 LGHNA, CDR2 YSLEER. This CDR3 has 15 residues. V was shortened by 3 bases and J by 3 bases, with 11 bases between the two germline ends. The CDR3 DNA reads as TGCGCCAGCAGCCAGTTGACAGGTGACACCGGGGAGCTGTTTTTT. Translated, it gives CASSQLTGDTGELFF.

This chain joins TRBV2 and TRBJ2-6, with no clear D. The CDR3 is 15 amino acids. V lost 7 bases and J lost 0, with 10 bases in between. Germline values: CDR1 SNHLY, CDR2 FYNNEI. Written as DNA, the CDR3 is TGTGCCAGCATGGGCCTGGTCTCTGGGGCCAACGTCCTGACTTTC. Amino acids: CASMGLVSGANVLTF.

The V and J genes are TRBV30 and TRBJ2-7; TRBD1 agrees at 9 bases. This CDR3 comprises 14 residues. J was trimmed by 11 bases and V by 0 bases; bases with no gene match: 11. Germline V lookup: CDR1 GTSNPN, CDR2 SVGIG (reference sequence). CDR3 in DNA: TGTGCCTGGAGTGTTTCGGGACAGGGTCAACGGAAGTACTTC. Protein: CAWSVSGQGQRKYF.